Here is one T cell receptor beta chain with its context. This sample stems from a study of OX40 agonist ivuxolimab in advanced cancers. Study background: Eligibility rules accepted prior anti-PD-1, anti-PD-L1 or anti-CTLA-4 therapy, and 30% to 40% had some. Of the patients, three showed partial responses, one with hepatocellular carcinoma and two with cutaneous melanoma.

CDR3 size: 13 residues. Looked up from germline, CDR1 is LGHNA and CDR2 is YSLEER. Trimming took off 1 base at V and 3 bases at J, with 7 bases between the two ends. The data were produced by immunoSEQ multiplex PCR, yet TCRdb's version contains in-frame clones alone and is incomplete. This sample has 9,500 to 12,000 clones; 86% occur once, and the top ten carry roughly 29%. This clonotype was obtained from an adult with an advanced solid tumor such as melanoma, head and neck, liver or kidney cancer. V and J are TRBV4-3 and TRBJ2-7, with a tentative D call TRBD1 (5 bases). Sample: CD4+ or CD8+ T cells sorted from blood, taken in a trial of the OX40 agonist ivuxolimab. The CDR3 here is CASSQGQNYEQYF. The CDR3 DNA sequence: TGCGCCAGCAGCCAAGGACAGAACTACGAGCAGTACTTC.